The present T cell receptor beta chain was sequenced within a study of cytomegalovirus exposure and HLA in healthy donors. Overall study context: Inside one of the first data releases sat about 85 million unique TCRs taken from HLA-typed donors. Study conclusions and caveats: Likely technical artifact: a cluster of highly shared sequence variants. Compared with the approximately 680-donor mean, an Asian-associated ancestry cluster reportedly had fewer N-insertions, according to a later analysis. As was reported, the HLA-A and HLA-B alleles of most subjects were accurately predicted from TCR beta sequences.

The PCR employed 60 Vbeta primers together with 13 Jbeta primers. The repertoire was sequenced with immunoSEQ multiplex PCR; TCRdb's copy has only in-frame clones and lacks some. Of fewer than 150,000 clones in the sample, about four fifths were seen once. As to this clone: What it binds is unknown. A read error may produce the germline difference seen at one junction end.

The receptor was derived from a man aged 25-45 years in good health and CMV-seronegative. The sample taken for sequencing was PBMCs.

The CDR3 DNA reads TGTGCCAGCAGCTTAAACACTCCACGGGAAGCCTTCTTT. This gives the protein CASSLNTPREAFF. The V gene is TRBV5-6, the J gene TRBJ1-1; D not certain. Germline V CDR1 and CDR2: SGHDT, YYEEEE. The CDR3 has 13 residues.